The entry below describes one TCR beta chain. The data are from a study of blood T cell repertoires in COVID-19. The wider study: Researchers got acute and convalescent COVID-19 samples from the United States, Italy and Spain. T cells, B-cell-depleted T cells, or PBMCs supplied cDNA or gDNA.

This CDR3 has 14 residues. The germline V and J ends were trimmed by 3 bases and 2 bases, with 8 bases remaining between them. CDR1 and CDR2 (germline): ENHRY, SYGVKD. As originally analysed: Amplifying reference gene primers gave estimates of nucleated cell counts. Libraries were prepared by immunoSEQ multiplex PCR; TCRdb keeps only in-frame clonotypes and omits some of them. The V and J calls and clone size are taken from that table; D and trimming were inferred from the DNA. This table has hundreds of thousands of clones, about nine tenths appearing once. This rearrangement joins TRBV10-3 to TRBJ1-3; D unresolved. The sequencing input was peripheral blood. The receptor was isolated from a woman aged 25 to 45 who had recovered from COVID-19. CDR3 sequence: CAISDTVAGNTIYF. CDR3 coding DNA: TGTGCCATCAGTGATACGGTTGCTGGAAACACCATATATTTT.